The 27 T cell receptor beta chains presented below share a single source sample, sequenced in a study of PD-1 blockade in classical Hodgkin lymphoma. Generated by immunoSEQ multiplex PCR, the TCRdb table keeps only in-frame clones and is missing some. Here the sample spans 20,000 to 25,000 clones, 80% being singletons. All the patients suffered relapse after autologous stem cell transplantation, and brentuximab vedotin exposure differed. The sample in question was peripheral blood mononuclear cells (PBMCs), obtained before the second cycle of nivolumab. Source of these receptors: a human donor with classical Hodgkin lymphoma.

This clone was counted a single time. The chain uses TRBV19 and TRBJ1-1; D not certain. V lost 6 bases, J lost 0 bases, and 8 bases lay in between. The CDR3 is made up of 13 amino acids. The germline gives CDR1 LNHDA, CDR2 SQIVND (reference sequence). The CDR3 nucleotides are TGTGCCAGTAGGAGGACCCTGAACACTGAAGCTTTCTTT. This codes for CASRRTLNTEAFF.

This clone showed up just once. V usage is TRBV2 and J usage is TRBJ2-7; TRBD1 might be the D (5 bases). The germline V gene encodes CDR1 SNHLY and CDR2 FYNNEI. Trimming took 10 bases from V and 4 from J, leaving 23 bases between them. This CDR3 contains 15 residues. The CDR3 DNA sequence: TGTGCCACCAGACCTCTGGCAGGGAAGCCTTACGAGCAGTACGTC. Protein sequence: CATRPLAGKPYEQYV.

The V call is TRBV28, the J call TRBJ1-2, with D possibly being TRBD1 (5 bases). The V and J ends lost 4 bases and 0 bases respectively, with 15 bases between them. This CDR3 is built from 16 residues. Looked up from germline, CDR1 is MDHEN and CDR2 is SYDVKM. The CDR3 DNA reads TGTGCCAGCAGTTCGCCCTCGGGGACTTCTAACTATGGCTACACCTTC. Its translation: CASSSPSGTSNYGYTF.

The genes are TRBV27 and TRBJ1-6, with D tentatively TRBD1 (5 bases). Germline V lookup: CDR1 MNHEY, CDR2 SMNVEV (reference sequence). Trimming took off 5 bases at V and 7 bases at J, with 15 bases between the two ends. The CDR3 spans 15 residues. CDR3 in amino acids: CASSELDSGNSPLHF. Here the CDR3 DNA reads TGTGCCAGCAGTGAGCTCGACAGTGGAAATTCACCCCTCCACTTT.

As to this clone: Different DNA sequences within this sample yield the same CDR3. This chain connects TRBV5-1 to TRBJ2-2; TRBD1 is a possible D gene (5 bases). The CDR3 is made up of 17 amino acids. CDR1 and CDR2 from the germline V gene are SGHRS and YFSETQ. The germline V and J ends were trimmed by 3 bases and 4 bases, with 19 bases remaining between them. The CDR3, as DNA: TGCGCCAGCAGCTCCAAGCAGGGCCCCAAGGGCACCGGGGAGCTGTTTTTT. Its translation is CASSSKQGPKGTGELFF.

A few counts support this clone. This sequence joins TRBV28 and TRBJ2-4, with TRBD2 as a possible D gene (5 bases). Trimming left V 5 bases short and J 1 base short, with 18 bases between. Germline V gene data show CDR1 as MDHEN and CDR2 as SYDVKM. The CDR3 sequence is 17 residues long. CDR3 amino acids: CASSPRRRVGAKNIQYF. CDR3 bases: TGTGCCAGCAGTCCCCGGAGGCGGGTAGGGGCCAAAAACATTCAGTACTTC.

With regard to this clone: The germline gene is not matched at one end of the junction; a read error may be the cause. V and J are TRBV7-2 and TRBJ2-1; possible D gene TRBD2, 6 bases. Looked up from germline, CDR1 is SGHTA and CDR2 is FQGNSA. The CDR3 is 11 residues long. Here the CDR3 reads CASSLSPGELF. The CDR3 region has the DNA TGTGCCAGCAGCTTATCCCCGGGGGAACTCTTC. The whole variable domain, filled in from reference TRBV7-2 and TRBJ2-1, reads GAGVSQSPSNKVTEKGKDVELRCDPISGHTALYWYRQSLGQGLEFLIYFQGNSAPDKSGLPSDRFSAERTGGSVSTLTIQRTQQEDSAVYLCASSLSPGELFGPGTRLTVL.

V gene TRBV5-1 combines with J gene TRBJ1-2; TRBD1 agrees at 7 bases. This CDR3 is built from 13 residues. V lost 5 bases to trimming and J lost 2 bases; unmatched junction nucleotides: 3. Looked up from germline, CDR1 is SGHRS and CDR2 is YFSETQ. For the CDR3, the DNA is TGCGCCAGCAGTTCGACAGGGAACTATGGCTACACCTTC. Translation: CASSSTGNYGYTF.

The J gene is TRBJ2-3, the V gene TRBV7-2; D uncertain. Germline V gene sequence: CDR1 SGHTA, CDR2 FQGNSA. V lost 1 base to trimming and J lost 1 base, with 6 bases between them. The CDR3 sequence is 14 residues long. CDR3 in amino acids: CASSLDFRTDTQYF. CDR3 DNA sequence: TGTGCCAGCAGCTTAGATTTTCGCACAGATACGCAGTATTTT. The full variable domain, its missing parts supplied by reference TRBV7-2 and TRBJ2-3, is GAGVSQSPSNKVTEKGKDVELRCDPISGHTALYWYRQSLGQGLEFLIYFQGNSAPDKSGLPSDRFSAERTGGSVSTLTIQRTQQEDSAVYLCASSLDFRTDTQYFGPGTRLTVL.

The rearrangement links TRBV6-5 to TRBJ1-1; no definite D call. Germline CDR1 reads MNHEY; CDR2 reads SVGAGI. The V gene lost 4 bases and the J gene lost 4 bases, with 16 bases spanning the gap. The CDR3 is 15 amino acids. The CDR3 spells CASSSTGTYGTEAFF. CDR3 nucleotides: TGTGCCAGCAGTTCGACGGGTACCTACGGCACTGAAGCTTTCTTT.

The V gene is TRBV30, the J gene TRBJ1-3; D is uncertain. The CDR3 is made up of 14 amino acids. The V end was cut by 2 bases, the J end by 4 bases, with 12 bases between. In germline, CDR1 is GTSNPN, CDR2 SVGIG (reference sequence). DNA of the CDR3: TGTGCCTGGAGTTCGGGGTTTGGAGGAAACACCATATATTTT. Translated, it gives CAWSSGFGGNTIYF.

This sequence joins TRBV2 and TRBJ1-4; 9 bases line up with TRBD1. CDR3 size: 14 residues. Per the germline V gene, CDR1 is SNHLY and CDR2 is FYNNEI. V lost 3 bases, J lost 8 bases, and 4 bases stayed unmatched. The DNA for the CDR3 is TGTGCCAGCAGTGATCGGGACAGGGCCGAAAAACTGTTTTTT. It yields the protein CASSDRDRAEKLFF.

In the case of this clone: The junction departs from the called germline gene at one end, perhaps through a read error. The rearrangement uses TRBV5-4 and TRBJ1-2; D is possibly TRBD1 (5 bases). Germline CDR1 reads SGHNT; CDR2 reads YYREEE (reference sequence). The CDR3 extends over 16 amino acids. CDR3 DNA: TGCGCCAGCAGCCAAGATCGGACAATAGTCCTCTATGGCTACACCTTC. Translated, it gives CASSQDRTIVLYGYTF.

V is TRBV7-6 and J is TRBJ1-6; 11 bases fit TRBD1. Per germline, CDR1 SGHVS and CDR2 FNYEAQ. The CDR3 totals 17 residues. The ends lost 5 bases at V and 4 bases at J; junction bases unmatched: 7. CDR3 residues: CASSPGTGGGYNSPLHF. CDR3 in DNA: TGTGCCAGCAGCCCAGGGACAGGGGGGGGGTATAATTCACCCCTCCACTTT. Supplemented by reference TRBV7-6 and TRBJ1-6, the full variable domain reads GAGVSQSPRYKVTKRGQDVALRCDPISGHVSLYWYRQALGQGPEFLTYFNYEAQQDKSGLPNDRFSAERPEGSISTLTIQRTEQRDSAMYRCASSPGTGGGYNSPLHFGNGTRLTVT.

The chain links TRBV19 to TRBJ1-3; 8 bases are shared with TRBD1. Germline V lookup: CDR1 LNHDA, CDR2 SQIVND (reference sequence). J gave up 3 bases and V 7 bases, and 8 bases lay outside the gene matches. This CDR3 is 15 amino acids long. The CDR3 here is CASTPSGGDGNTIYF. The DNA for the CDR3 is TGTGCCAGTACCCCTTCAGGGGGCGATGGAAACACCATATATTTT. Using reference TRBV19 and TRBJ1-3 for the parts outside the CDR3, the full variable domain is DGGITQSPKYLFRKEGQNVTLSCEQNLNHDAMYWYRQDPGQGLRLIYYSQIVNDFQKGDIAEGYSVSREKKESFPLTVTSAQKNPTAFYLCASTPSGGDGNTIYFGEGSWLTVV.

The V and J genes are TRBV6-5 and TRBJ1-5; D ambiguous. Looked up from germline, CDR1 is MNHEY and CDR2 is SVGAGI. The CDR3 is 13 amino acids. With 3 bases removed from V and 1 base from J, the gap between germline ends came to 4 bases. The CDR3 nucleotides read TGTGCCAGCAGTTATAAGAGCAATCAGCCCCAGCATTTT. Amino acids: CASSYKSNQPQHF.

The rearrangement links TRBV11-2 to TRBJ2-7, with 13 bases that match TRBD2. The CDR3 is made up of 16 amino acids. V trimming: 5 bases; J trimming: 3 bases; junction bases outside the gene matches: 7. Germline V gene lookup returns CDR1 SGHAT and CDR2 FQNNGV. The CDR3 region is CASSTGLAGVHYEQYF. The CDR3 DNA sequence: TGTGCCAGCAGCACAGGACTAGCGGGAGTTCACTACGAGCAGTACTTC.

This clone was seen just once. The gene calls are TRBV4-2 and TRBJ2-1; 9 nucleotides line up with TRBD1. V lost 2 bases to trimming and J lost 0 bases; unmatched junction nucleotides: 20. The CDR3 sequence is 22 residues long. Germline values: CDR1 LGHNA, CDR2 YNFKEQ. The CDR3 nucleotides are TGTGCCAGCAGCCAAAATAAAGGGACAGGGAGACGGCCCGCGAGCTCCTACAATGAGCAGTTCTTC. Amino acids: CASSQNKGTGRRPASSYNEQFF.

This clone was seen a few times. The chain joins TRBV28 to TRBJ1-2; possibly TRBD1 for D (5 bases). The length of the CDR3 is 11 residues. V shed 8 bases and J shed 2 bases, with 6 bases lying between them. Germline-derived CDR1 and CDR2 are MDHEN and SYDVKM. The CDR3, as DNA: TGTGCCAGCGGGGGGAACTATGGCTACACCTTC. Protein: CASGGNYGYTF.

The V gene is TRBV10-3, the J gene TRBJ1-2; 8 nucleotides line up with TRBD1. Trimming took 5 bases from V and 5 from J; bases not matched to a gene: 1. Germline V lookup: CDR1 ENHRY, CDR2 SYGVKD. The CDR3 contains 12 residues. Written as DNA, the CDR3 is TGTGCCATCAGTAGACAGGGGTATGGCTACACCTTC. This gives the protein CAISRQGYGYTF.

In nucleotides, the CDR3 is TGTGCCAGCAGCCCCCCAGGCACGGAAGTGGCTTTCTTT. This gives the protein CASSPPGTEVAFF. The chain is built from TRBV7-2 and TRBJ1-1; D uncertain. This CDR3 is 13 amino acids long. V lost 5 bases to trimming and J lost 11 bases, with 18 bases between them. In germline, CDR1 is SGHTA, CDR2 FQGNSA.

V gene TRBV6-1 combines with J gene TRBJ2-7; no clear D. The CDR3 runs 14 residues. Germline assignment: CDR1 MNHNS and CDR2 SASEGT. The V gene lost 2 bases and the J gene lost 7 bases, with 15 bases spanning the gap. CDR3 nucleotides: TGTGCCAGCAGTGAATTTTTCGGGCCCGGGGAGCAGTACTTC. This codes for CASSEFFGPGEQYF.

The V call is TRBV10-3, the J call TRBJ2-3, with D possibly matching TRBD1 (5 bases). Germline assignment: CDR1 ENHRY and CDR2 SYGVKD. The CDR3 has 16 amino acids. Between the trimmed V and J ends, which lost 3 bases and 0 bases, there was a span of 13 bases. CDR3 in DNA: TGTGCCATCAGTGATGACAGAGGCTCTAGCACAGATACGCAGTATTTT. Residues: CAISDDRGSSTDTQYF.

Only a few counts were recorded for this clone. This sequence joins TRBV5-1 and TRBJ1-2; 7 bases agree with TRBD1. V dropped 0 bases and J dropped 4; count of bases not matched to a gene: 3. The germline gives CDR1 SGHRS, CDR2 YFSETQ. The CDR3 sequence is 14 residues long. This chain's CDR3 is CASSLGQGAYGYTF. The CDR3 bases are TGCGCCAGCAGCTTGGGACAGGGAGCCTATGGCTACACCTTC.

The rearrangement links TRBV11-1 to TRBJ2-1; D call uncertain. Germline V gives CDR1 SGHAT, CDR2 FQDESV (reference sequence). The CDR3 contains 12 residues. V was trimmed by 8 bases and J by 13 bases, leaving 18 bases between them. The DNA of the CDR3 is TGTGCCAGCGGATTCGGAGTTCATCATCAGTTCTTC. Its translation: CASGFGVHHQFF.

The rearrangement uses TRBV27 and TRBJ2-7; TRBD2 matches at 12 bases. V gave up 6 bases and J gave up 2 bases; unmatched junction bases: 5. Germline V gives CDR1 MNHEY, CDR2 SMNVEV (reference sequence). CDR3 length: 15 amino acids. CDR3 DNA: TGTGCCAGCAGAATGACTAGCGGGAGTGCCTACGAGCAGTACTTC. Translated: CASRMTSGSAYEQYF.

This sequence joins TRBV27 and TRBJ1-6; TRBD1 agrees at 7 bases. The length of the CDR3 is 15 residues. Trimming at V came to 5 bases and at J to 12 bases, leaving 13 bases not matched to a gene. Germline V gene lookup returns CDR1 MNHEY and CDR2 SMNVEV (reference sequence). The CDR3 here is CASSLQPTGRGPLHF. In DNA, the CDR3 is TGTGCCAGCAGTCTCCAACCGACAGGGCGGGGACCCCTCCACTTT.